Following are 30 T cell receptor beta chains from one sample sequenced in a study of blood T cell repertoires in COVID-19. Sequencing used immunoSEQ multiplex PCR; TCRdb keeps in-frame clones, though not all of them. This sample has roughly 120,000 clones, with around 90% found just once. Sequences were obtained from peripheral blood. These receptors were collected from a man aged 50 to 60 with COVID-19, enrolled during active disease.

The CDR3 loop is CSVDRGQGSYEQYF. As DNA, the CDR3 is TGCAGCGTTGATAGAGGACAGGGTTCGTACGAGCAGTACTTC. J is TRBJ2-7 and V is TRBV29-1; 8 positions match TRBD1. Per germline, CDR1 SQVTM and CDR2 ANQGSEA. Unmatched junction bases numbered 8, after V lost 3 bases and J lost 4 bases. The CDR3 spans 14 residues.

With respect to this clone: Other nucleotide sequences in the sample specify the same CDR3. The chain is built from TRBV19 and TRBJ1-1; the D gene is possibly TRBD1 (5 bases). This CDR3 is built from 13 residues. Trimming took off 5 bases at V and 5 bases at J, with 12 bases between the two ends. Per the germline V gene, CDR1 is LNHDA and CDR2 is SQIVND (reference sequence). The CDR3 protein is CASSAQGDTEAFF. DNA of the CDR3: TGTGCCAGTAGTGCACAAGGGGATACTGAAGCTTTCTTT.

The rearrangement uses TRBV19 and TRBJ1-5; TRBD1 agrees at 9 bases. The V gene end was trimmed by 5 bases and the J gene end by 9 bases; junction bases not matched to a gene: 11. CDR1 and CDR2 from the germline V gene are LNHDA and SQIVND (reference sequence). This CDR3 has 15 residues. CDR3 coding DNA: TGTGCCAGTAGTCTACAGGGGGCCTACCGGAGGCCCCAGCATTTT. This sequence encodes CASSLQGAYRRPQHF.

The V and J genes are TRBV9 and TRBJ1-2; tentative D call: TRBD1 (6 bases). The CDR3 runs 12 residues. Germline values: CDR1 SGDLS, CDR2 YYNGEE. Trimming left V 1 base short and J 8 bases short, with 9 bases between. The DNA for the CDR3 is TGTGCCAGCAGCGTAACAGGGACCGGCTACACCTTC. Translating it yields CASSVTGTGYTF.

V and J are TRBV2 and TRBJ2-1, with 10 bases matching TRBD1. CDR3 length equals 13 residues. Germline V gene lookup returns CDR1 SNHLY and CDR2 FYNNEI. V dropped 5 bases and J dropped 8; count of bases not matched to a gene: 3. DNA of the CDR3: TGTGCCAGCAGTTGGGACAGGGGCGATGAGCAGTTCTTC. Amino acid sequence: CASSWDRGDEQFF.

The chain recombines TRBV2 with TRBJ1-4; a weak D match, TRBD1 (6 bases). The CDR3 sequence is 14 residues long. V gave up 3 bases and J gave up 8 bases, with 13 bases separating them. Germline lookup yields CDR1 SNHLY and CDR2 FYNNEI. CDR3 coding DNA: TGTGCCAGCAGTGAGGGGGGGGCCCCGGAAAAACTGTTTTTT. Amino acids: CASSEGGAPEKLFF. Based on the CDR3 plus reference TRBV2 and TRBJ1-4, the full variable domain is EPEVTQTPSHQVTQMGQEVILRCVPISNHLYFYWYRQILGQKVEFLVSFYNNEISEKSEIFDDQFSVERPDGSNFTLKIRSTKLEDSAMYFCASSEGGAPEKLFFGSGTQLSVL.

The chain is built from TRBV7-5 and TRBJ2-7; TRBD1 is taken as the D call from the table, unchecked against the DNA. TRBV7-5 is an annotated pseudogene. The CDR3 contains 14 residues. The chain's CDR3 is CVRSPRGKAYEQYV. DNA of the CDR3: TGTGTCAGAAGCCCCAGGGGGAAGGCCTACGAGCAGTACGTC.

This chain connects TRBV12-3 or TRBV12-4 to TRBJ1-5; no clear D. The CDR3 extends over 13 amino acids. V lost 3 bases and J 4 bases, leaving 7 bases between the germline ends. Written as DNA, the CDR3 is TGTGCCAGCAGTTTCTGGAGGAATCAGCCCCAGCATTTT. Protein: CASSFWRNQPQHF.

The CDR3 DNA sequence: TGTGCCTGGGGACAGTACAATCAGCCCCAGCATTTT. It encodes CAWGQYNQPQHF. The chain is built from TRBV30 and TRBJ1-5, with D maybe TRBD1 (6 bases). CDR3 length: 12 amino acids. The germline V gene has CDR1 GTSNPN and CDR2 SVGIG (reference sequence). Trimming took off 5 bases at V and 3 bases at J, with 8 bases between the two ends.

The J gene is TRBJ1-3, the V gene TRBV7-9; D may be TRBD1 (5 bases). V lost 5 bases and J lost 8, with 13 bases in between. The CDR3 has 13 residues. Germline CDR1 reads SEHNR; CDR2 reads FQNEAQ (reference sequence). CDR3 loop: CASSRAGGDTIYF. As DNA, the CDR3 is TGTGCCAGCAGCCGGGCGGGAGGGGACACCATATATTTT. Together with reference TRBV7-9 and TRBJ1-3, the CDR3 gives the full variable domain: DTGVSQNPRHKITKRGQNVTFRCDPISEHNRLYWYRQTLGQGPEFLTYFQNEAQLEKSRLLSDRFSAERPKGSFSTLEIQRTEQGDSAMYLCASSRAGGDTIYFGEGSWLTVV.

V usage is TRBV10-2 and J usage is TRBJ2-1; 9 positions agree with TRBD1. There are 12 residues in the CDR3. Germline V gene lookup returns CDR1 WSHSY and CDR2 SAAADI. Trimming cost V 7 bases and J 6 bases; bases outside gene matches: 1. The CDR3 bases are TGCGCCAGCATGGACAGGGGCAATGAGCAGTTCTTC. This translates into CASMDRGNEQFF.

The gene calls are TRBV12-2 and TRBJ2-2; the table's D call of TRBD2 was not tested on the DNA. TRBV12-2 is recorded as a pseudogene. CDR3 length equals 18 residues. The CDR3 reads CASRTLGAGVGNTGELFF. For the CDR3, the DNA is TGTGCAAGTCGCACCCTTGGTGCGGGAGTGGGGAACACCGGGGAGCTGTTTTTT.

The chain carries TRBV10-3 and TRBJ1-2; 11 nucleotides align to TRBD1. V shed 6 bases and J 2 bases; nucleotides not matched to a gene: 5. Germline V gene sequence: CDR1 ENHRY, CDR2 SYGVKD. The CDR3 loop spans 15 amino acids. CDR3 bases: TGTGCCATCAGCTCCGGACAGGGGGCCAACTATGGCTACACCTTC. Residues: CAISSGQGANYGYTF.

CDR3 loop: CASSLLGQGSVTDTQYF. The CDR3, as DNA: TGTGCCAGCAGCTTATTGGGACAGGGGAGTGTCACAGATACGCAGTATTTT. The chain joins TRBV13 to TRBJ2-3, with 10 bases matching TRBD1. The V gene's germline CDR1 is PRHDT and CDR2 FYEKMQ (reference sequence). V gave up 2 bases and J gave up 2 bases; unmatched junction bases: 7. The CDR3 totals 17 residues.

The chain joins TRBV19 to TRBJ2-7, with 7 nucleotides matching TRBD1. CDR1 is LNHDA and CDR2 is SQIVND in the germline V gene (reference sequence). This CDR3 has 13 residues. After removal of 4 bases from V and 5 bases from J, the junction contained 5 bases not matched to a gene. The CDR3 DNA is TGTGCCAGTAGTAGGGGACAGATCAACGAGCAGTACTTC. This codes for CASSRGQINEQYF.

V and J are TRBV4-1 and TRBJ1-2; D perhaps matches TRBD1 (5 bases). Germline V CDR1 and CDR2: MGHRA, YSYEKL. Trimming removed 0 bases from V and 4 bases from J, with 15 bases in between. The CDR3 length is 16 residues. CDR3 bases: TGCGCCAGCAGCCAAGAGGCGTCGACAGTACCCTATGGCTACACCTTC. Residues: CASSQEASTVPYGYTF.

The chain joins TRBV2 to TRBJ2-1; TRBD2 agrees at 14 bases. Looked up from germline, CDR1 is SNHLY and CDR2 is FYNNEI. The ends lost 4 bases at V and 5 bases at J; junction bases unmatched: 1. The length of the CDR3 is 15 residues. CDR3 nucleotides: TGTGCCAGCAGTGCGGGACTAGCGGGAGACAATGAGCAGTTCTTC. It is translated as CASSAGLAGDNEQFF.

The gene calls are TRBV9 and TRBJ2-1; 12 positions match TRBD2. This CDR3 has 16 residues. From germline, CDR1 is SGDLS and CDR2 YYNGEE. After removal of 0 bases from V and 10 bases from J, the junction contained 8 bases not matched to a gene. CDR3 in DNA: TGTGCCAGCAGCGTAGGTCTACTAGCGGGAGGAGGGGAGCAGTTCTTC. It codes for CASSVGLLAGGGEQFF.

The rearrangement joins TRBV13 to TRBJ2-5; tentatively, D is TRBD2 (7 bases). Trimming cost V 3 bases and J 4 bases, with 9 bases left between them. CDR1 is PRHDT, CDR2 FYEKMQ, per germline (reference sequence). CDR3 length: 13 residues. The CDR3 sequence is CASSLGGAETQYF. The CDR3 DNA reads as TGTGCCAGCAGCTTGGGGGGGGCAGAGACCCAGTACTTC.

V and J are TRBV3-1 (or the pseudogene TRBV3-2) and TRBJ1-2; the D is unclear. The V gene's germline CDR1 is LGHDT and CDR2 YNNKEL (reference sequence). The length of the CDR3 is 13 residues. V shed 1 base and J shed 7 bases, with 10 bases lying between them. The CDR3, as DNA: TGTGCCAGCAGCCAAGCCGGGATCGCTGGCTACACCTTC. Its protein is CASSQAGIAGYTF.

The CDR3 sequence is CASSLVGAVSYNEQFF. The CDR3 DNA reads TGTGCCAGCAGCCTGGTCGGAGCGGTCTCCTACAATGAGCAGTTCTTC. J is TRBJ2-1 and V is TRBV2; tentative D call: TRBD2 (5 bases). The germline V gene has CDR1 SNHLY and CDR2 FYNNEI. The V gene lost 6 bases and the J gene lost 0 bases, with 15 bases spanning the gap. The CDR3 runs to 16 residues.

V is TRBV30 and J is TRBJ1-4; TRBD1 is a possible D gene (5 bases). The CDR3 runs 14 residues. V dropped 4 bases and J dropped 3 bases, with 12 bases sitting between them. Germline V CDR1 and CDR2: GTSNPN, SVGIG (reference sequence). CDR3 nucleotides: TGTGCCTGGACCCCTGGGGCATCTAATGAAAAACTGTTTTTT. Translating gives CAWTPGASNEKLFF.

This clone has just a few counts. The rearrangement joins TRBV5-4 to TRBJ1-5, with 8 positions matching TRBD1. Germline CDR1 and CDR2: SGHNT and YYREEE (reference sequence). CDR3 length: 15 amino acids. V gave up 4 bases and J gave up 2 bases; unmatched junction bases: 5. The CDR3 here is CASSLDRGRNQPQHF. The CDR3 region has the DNA TGTGCCAGCAGCCTAGACAGGGGACGCAATCAGCCCCAGCATTTT.

This rearrangement joins TRBV7-9 to TRBJ1-4, with TRBD1 as a possible D gene (6 bases). CDR3 length equals 14 residues. Germline-derived CDR1 and CDR2 are SEHNR and FQNEAQ (reference sequence). V lost 1 base to trimming and J lost 6 bases, with 9 bases between them. Here the CDR3 reads CASSLGQAYEKLFF. CDR3 nucleotides: TGTGCCAGCAGCTTAGGACAGGCATATGAAAAACTGTTTTTT.

This CDR3 reads CASTETPTQETQYF. CDR3 nucleotides: TGCGCCAGCACCGAGACACCAACCCAAGAGACCCAGTACTTC. The J gene is TRBJ2-5, the V gene TRBV4-1; the D is unclear. Germline values: CDR1 MGHRA, CDR2 YSYEKL. The CDR3 sequence is 14 residues long. With 7 bases removed from V and 1 base from J, the gap between germline ends came to 13 bases.

The V and J genes are TRBV4-2 and TRBJ2-2; D possibly corresponds to TRBD2 (6 bases). The CDR3 runs 17 residues. V lost 1 base, J lost 3 bases, and 15 bases lay in between. From germline, CDR1 is LGHNA and CDR2 YNFKEQ. As DNA, the CDR3 is TGTGCCAGCAGCCAAGGCATCGGGCGCGGGGACACCGGGGAGCTGTTTTTT. It translates to CASSQGIGRGDTGELFF.

The rearrangement joins TRBV2 to TRBJ2-5; perhaps TRBD1 as D (5 bases). Trimming left V 2 bases short and J 3 bases short, with 7 bases between. The CDR3 extends over 13 amino acids. CDR1 and CDR2 (germline): SNHLY, FYNNEI. For the CDR3, the DNA is TGTGCCAGCAGTGAACAGGGAAAAGAGACCCAGTACTTC. Translated, it gives CASSEQGKETQYF.

The rearrangement joins TRBV19 to TRBJ2-3, with 11 bases fitting TRBD2. This CDR3 region has 16 residues. The trim removed 1 base at V and 5 bases at J, leaving 5 bases unmatched. Germline-derived CDR1 and CDR2 are LNHDA and SQIVND (reference sequence). The DNA of the CDR3 is TGTGCCAGTAGTATAGTTGGAACTAGCGGGAGAGATACGCAGTATTTT. Translation gives CASSIVGTSGRDTQYF. Full variable domain (remainder filled in from reference TRBV19 and TRBJ2-3): DGGITQSPKYLFRKEGQNVTLSCEQNLNHDAMYWYRQDPGQGLRLIYYSQIVNDFQKGDIAEGYSVSREKKESFPLTVTSAQKNPTAFYLCASSIVGTSGRDTQYFGPGTRLTVL.

This clone was recorded once. The chain combines TRBV12-3 or TRBV12-4 with TRBJ1-5, with D hard to call. Trimming removed 4 bases from V and 7 bases from J, with 11 bases in between. This CDR3 is 13 amino acids long. This CDR3 reads CASSSVTRQPQHF. As DNA, the CDR3 is TGTGCCAGCAGTTCCGTGACAAGGCAGCCCCAGCATTTT.

CDR3 sequence: CASSSRGYQETQYF. The CDR3 DNA reads as TGCGCCAGCAGCTCCCGGGGTTACCAAGAGACCCAGTACTTC. V gene TRBV5-1 combines with J gene TRBJ2-5; D possibly corresponds to TRBD2 (5 bases). There are 14 residues in the CDR3. The germline V gene encodes CDR1 SGHRS and CDR2 YFSETQ. Trimming stripped 3 bases from V and 0 bases from J, with 9 bases between. The whole variable domain, filled in from reference TRBV5-1 and TRBJ2-5, reads KAGVTQTPRYLIKTRGQQVTLSCSPISGHRSVSWYQQTPGQGLQFLFEYFSETQRNKGNFPGRFSGRQFSNSRSEMNVSTLELGDSALYLCASSSRGYQETQYFGPGTRLLVL.